This TCR beta chain is drawn from a study of PD-L1 blockade in urothelial cancer. Germline lookup yields CDR1 MDHEN and CDR2 SYDVKM. Trimming at V came to 3 bases and at J to 6 bases, leaving 8 bases not matched to a gene. This CDR3 is 16 amino acids long. Described time point: pretreatment peripheral blood. Using immunoSEQ multiplex PCR, the repertoire was profiled, and TCRdb retains in-frame clones only, with some absent. This repertoire shows approximately 79,000 clones, 70% to 90% found once; its top ten account for about 6.2%. This clone was counted a single time. The receptor was derived from a man in his forties with urothelial cancer. The V gene is TRBV28, the J gene TRBJ2-1; 10 bases line up with TRBD2. Source: PBMCs, taken around atezolizumab (anti-PD-L1) treatment. The CDR3 loop is CASSFYLAGVRNEQFF. CDR3 in DNA: TGTGCCAGCAGTTTTTACCTAGCGGGAGTACGCAATGAGCAGTTCTTC.